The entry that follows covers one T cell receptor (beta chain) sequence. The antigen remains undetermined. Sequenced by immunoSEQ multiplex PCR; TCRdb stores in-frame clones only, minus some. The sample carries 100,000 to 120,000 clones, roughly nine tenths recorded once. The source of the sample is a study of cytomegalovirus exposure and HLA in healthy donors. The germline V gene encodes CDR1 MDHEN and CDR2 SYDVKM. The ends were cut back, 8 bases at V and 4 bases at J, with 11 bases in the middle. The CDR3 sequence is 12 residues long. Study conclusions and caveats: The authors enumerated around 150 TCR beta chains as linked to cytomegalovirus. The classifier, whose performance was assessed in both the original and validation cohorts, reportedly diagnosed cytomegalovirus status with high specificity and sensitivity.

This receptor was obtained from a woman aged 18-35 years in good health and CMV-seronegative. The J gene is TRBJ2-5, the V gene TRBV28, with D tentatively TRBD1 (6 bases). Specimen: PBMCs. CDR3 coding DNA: TGTGCCAGCTTCGAACAGGGAGAGACCCAGTACTTC. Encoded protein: CASFEQGETQYF.